The clone carrying this T cell receptor (beta chain) was seen only a few times. The data were obtained in a study of ipilimumab plus nivolumab after autologous stem cell transplantation. The CDR3 totals 14 residues. V was clipped by 7 bases and J by 5 bases, with 15 bases between them. CDR1 and CDR2 from the germline V gene are SGDLS and YYNGEE. The table came from immunoSEQ multiplex PCR; TCRdb's copy has only in-frame clones and leaves some out. Here the sample spans roughly 3,000 clones, 80% to 90% being singletons. Checkpoint therapy with ipilimumab 1 mg/kg began 14 to 28 days after transplant. Patients received nivolumab 3 mg/kg at weeks 1, 4, 7, 10, then fortnightly to week 26.

The source material was PBMCs, sampled in a trial of ipilimumab plus nivolumab as post-transplant consolidation. The clonotype was recovered from a male donor with multiple myeloma. This chain joins TRBV9 and TRBJ2-2; a weak D match, TRBD1 (6 bases). CDR3 coding DNA: TGTGCCAGCGAGCTGGGGGCCGGGACCGGGGAGCTGTTTTTT. It codes for CASELGAGTGELFF.